One T cell receptor beta chain is described in this entry. Its matching antigen is unknown. Measured with immunoSEQ multiplex PCR; TCRdb has only the in-frame clones, and not every one. The sample comprises about 120,000 clones, 80% to 90% of which are singletons, and about 0.55% rests with the top ten. This record belongs to a study of OX40 agonist ivuxolimab in advanced cancers. About the research overall: Head and neck, renal cell, melanoma or hepatocellular carcinoma were the cancers that dose-escalation patients had. Study-wide results and caveats: There was clonal expansion of CD4+ and CD8+ blood T cells by week 6 at 0.1 to 3.0 mg/kg.

Germline CDR1 reads SGHTA; CDR2 reads FQGNSA. The ends lost 4 bases at V and 7 bases at J; junction bases unmatched: 7. This CDR3 spans 17 amino acids. The input for sequencing was CD4+ or CD8+ T cells sorted from blood, taken in a trial of the OX40 agonist ivuxolimab. The sequence was collected from an adult with an advanced solid tumor such as melanoma, head and neck, liver or kidney cancer. The J gene is TRBJ2-1, the V gene TRBV7-2, with 16 bases lining up with TRBD2. The chain's CDR3 is CASSSGTSGGAWNEQFF. The CDR3 DNA reads as TGTGCCAGCAGCTCCGGGACTAGCGGGGGGGCGTGGAATGAGCAGTTCTTC.